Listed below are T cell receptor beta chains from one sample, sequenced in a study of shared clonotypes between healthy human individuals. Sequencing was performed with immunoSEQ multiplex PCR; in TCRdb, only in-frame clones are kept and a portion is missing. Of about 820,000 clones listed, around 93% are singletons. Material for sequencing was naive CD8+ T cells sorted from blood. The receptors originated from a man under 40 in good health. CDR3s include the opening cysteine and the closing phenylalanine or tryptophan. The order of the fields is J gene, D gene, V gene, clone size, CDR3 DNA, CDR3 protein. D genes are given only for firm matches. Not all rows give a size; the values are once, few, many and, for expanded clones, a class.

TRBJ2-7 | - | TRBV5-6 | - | TGTGCCAGCAGCCCGAGGCAAGGCTACGAGCAGTACTTC | CASSPRQGYEQYF
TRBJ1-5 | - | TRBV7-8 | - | TGTGCCAGCAGCTTTAAAACGACGAATCAGCCCCAGCATTTT | CASSFKTTNQPQHF
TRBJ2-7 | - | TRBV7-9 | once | TGTGCCAGCAGCTTAGCGGGGGGATCCTACGAGCAGTACTTC | CASSLAGGSYEQYF
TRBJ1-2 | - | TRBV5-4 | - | TGTGCCAGCAGCTTGGAGGGGTCGGGGCAGCCTGTTGTCTATGGCTACACCTTC | CASSLEGSGQPVVYGYTF
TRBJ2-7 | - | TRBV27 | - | TGTGCCAGCAGTTTTGGGGAGGCCTACGAGCAGTACTTC | CASSFGEAYEQYF
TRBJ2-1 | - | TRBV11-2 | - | TGTGCCAGCAGCCGCCTGGTGTATGAGCAGTTCTTC | CASSRLVYEQFF
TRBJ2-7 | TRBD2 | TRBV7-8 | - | TGTGCCAGCAGCCCCACGACTAGCGGCTACGAGCAGTACTTC | CASSPTTSGYEQYF
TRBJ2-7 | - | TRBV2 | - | TGTGCCAGCAGTGAATTAGCGGAGACCTACGAGCAGTACTTC | CASSELAETYEQYF
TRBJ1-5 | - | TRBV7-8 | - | TGTGCCAGCAGCTTAAGAAGGTTAAGCAATCAGCCCCAGCATTTT | CASSLRRLSNQPQHF
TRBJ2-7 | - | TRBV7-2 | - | TGTGCCAGCAGCTTTAGCGGCACAGGCCTAATCGAGCAGTACTTC | CASSFSGTGLIEQYF
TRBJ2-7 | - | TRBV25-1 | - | TGTGCCAGCAGTAGCGGTTCACCCTACGAGCAGTACTTC | CASSSGSPYEQYF
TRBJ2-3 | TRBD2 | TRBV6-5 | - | TGTGCCAGCAGCCCACTAGCGCCGATTACAGATACGCAGTATTTT | CASSPLAPITDTQYF
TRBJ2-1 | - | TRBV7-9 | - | TGTGCCAGCAGCCAGACCCGCAATGAGCAGTTCTTC | CASSQTRNEQFF
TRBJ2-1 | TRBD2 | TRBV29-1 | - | TGCAGCGTTGCTCTAGCGGGAGCTGAGAATGAGCAGTTCTTC | CSVALAGAENEQFF
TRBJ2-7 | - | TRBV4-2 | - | TGTGCCAGCAGCCAAGAAGTGGGAAGCGCATACTACGAGCAGTACTTC | CASSQEVGSAYYEQYF
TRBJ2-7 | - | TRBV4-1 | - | TGCGCCAGCAGCCAAGAGGCAGGGCGGACGTCCTACGAGCAGTACTTC | CASSQEAGRTSYEQYF
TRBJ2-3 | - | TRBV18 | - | TGTGCCAGCTCACGAGTCAGGGGCGGGTCAGATACGCAGTATTTT | CASSRVRGGSDTQYF
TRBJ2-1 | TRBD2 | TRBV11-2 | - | TGTGCCAGCAGTCTTCAAATGGGTAGCGGGAGGTGGTATGAGCAGTTCTTC | CASSLQMGSGRWYEQFF
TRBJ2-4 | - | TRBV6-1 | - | TGTGCCAGCAGTGTCGACAGGAAAAACATTCAGTACTTC | CASSVDRKNIQYF
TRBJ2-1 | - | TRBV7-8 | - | TGTGCCAGCAGCTTAAGTCCGGGTAGCTCCTACAATGAGCAGTTCTTC | CASSLSPGSSYNEQFF
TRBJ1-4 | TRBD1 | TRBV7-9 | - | TGTGCCAGCAGAGGCCCGACCGGGACAGGTCGTGAAAAACTGTTTTTT | CASRGPTGTGREKLFF
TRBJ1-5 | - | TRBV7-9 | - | TGTGCCAGCAGCTCAACGCGGACCGGGAACAATCAGCCCCAGCATTTT | CASSSTRTGNNQPQHF
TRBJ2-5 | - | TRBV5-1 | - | TGCGCCAGCAGCTACCGACAGAATGAAGAGACCCAGTACTTC | CASSYRQNEETQYF